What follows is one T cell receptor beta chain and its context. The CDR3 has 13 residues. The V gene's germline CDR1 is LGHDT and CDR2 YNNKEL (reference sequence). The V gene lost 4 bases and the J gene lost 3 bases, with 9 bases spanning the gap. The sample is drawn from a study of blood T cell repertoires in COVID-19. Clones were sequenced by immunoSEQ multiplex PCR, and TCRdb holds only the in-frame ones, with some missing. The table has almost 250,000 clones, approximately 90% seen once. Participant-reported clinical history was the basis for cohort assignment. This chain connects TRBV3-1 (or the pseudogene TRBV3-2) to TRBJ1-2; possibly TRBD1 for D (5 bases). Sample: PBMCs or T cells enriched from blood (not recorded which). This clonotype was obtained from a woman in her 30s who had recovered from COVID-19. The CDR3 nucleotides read TGTGCCAGCAGCCGGGGAGGGGACTATGGCTACACCTTC. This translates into CASSRGGDYGYTF.